A single sample gave rise to the 28 T cell receptor beta chains below, sequenced in a study of CD8+CD57+ T cells in acquired aplastic anemia. Genomic DNA templated the TCR beta VDJ and CDR3 profiling. MiXCR, run by TCRdb on the reads, gives a single entry per CDR3 protein. Among 190,000 or so distinct CDR3 sequences listed, 61% were seen once. Material: sorted CD4+, CD8+, or CD8+CD57+ T cells (not recorded which) from PBMCs. The receptors stem from a human donor in good health.

The chain combines TRBV7-9 with TRBJ2-5; 8 positions agree with TRBD1. The CDR3 consists of 14 residues. CDR1 is SEHNR and CDR2 is FQNEAQ in the germline V gene (reference sequence). Trimming removed 5 bases from V and 2 bases from J; junction bases left unmatched: 4. CDR3: CASSPDRDQETQYF. Here the CDR3 DNA reads TGTGCCAGCAGCCCGGACAGGGATCAAGAGACCCAGTACTTC.

The chain links TRBV7-9 to TRBJ2-1; 7 nucleotides agree with TRBD1. J was trimmed by 13 bases and V by 0 bases; bases with no gene match: 3. Looked up from germline, CDR1 is SEHNR and CDR2 is FQNEAQ (reference sequence). CDR3 length: 12 residues. The DNA for the CDR3 is TGTGCCAGCAGCTTAGCAGGGACAGAACAGTTCTTC. Encoded protein: CASSLAGTEQFF.

This rearrangement joins TRBV7-3 to TRBJ2-7; 11 nucleotides line up with TRBD2. The V gene end was trimmed by 4 bases and the J gene end by 0 bases; junction bases not matched to a gene: 8. The CDR3 has 17 residues. Germline-derived CDR1 and CDR2 are SGHTA and FQGTGA. The CDR3 DNA sequence: TGTGCCAGCAGCTCCGGACTAGCGGGTTGGAGCTCCTACGAGCAGTACTTC. Its translation: CASSSGLAGWSSYEQYF.

This clonotype was found many times. This rearrangement joins TRBV9 to TRBJ2-3; no definite D call. The CDR3 spans 15 residues. Germline CDR1 reads SGDLS; CDR2 reads YYNGEE. Trimming removed 8 bases from V and 2 bases from J, with 18 bases in between. The CDR3 bases are TGTGCCAGTGGGGTCGGCGGACGAGCCACAGATACGCAGTATTTT. As protein: CASGVGGRATDTQYF.

J is TRBJ2-1 and V is TRBV7-7, with unresolved D. V lost 5 bases, J lost 12 bases, and 20 bases lay in between. This CDR3 spans 14 amino acids. CDR1 and CDR2 (germline): SSHAT, FNYEAQ (reference sequence). The CDR3 nucleotides are TGTGCCAGCAGCCCACGTGGCCGCGGTCCCCGGCAGTTCTTC. This gives the protein CASSPRGRGPRQFF.

This clonotype was recorded at least ten times. The chain couples TRBV24-1 to TRBJ2-7; possibly TRBD1 for D (5 bases). The germline V and J ends were trimmed by 3 bases and 2 bases, with 10 bases remaining between them. Germline lookup yields CDR1 KGHDR and CDR2 SFDVKD. The CDR3 is 14 residues long. In DNA, the CDR3 is TGTGCCACCAGTGATCCGGACAAAGCCTACGAGCAGTACTTC. Protein sequence: CATSDPDKAYEQYF.

J is TRBJ1-1 and V is TRBV19; no reliable D call. The CDR3 has 13 amino acids. Trimming left V 1 base short and J 5 bases short, with 8 bases between. Germline V CDR1 and CDR2: LNHDA, SQIVND (reference sequence). CDR3 amino acids: CASSIGVGTEAFF. For the CDR3, the DNA is TGTGCCAGTAGTATAGGGGTCGGAACTGAAGCTTTCTTT.

This chain connects TRBV6-6 to TRBJ2-7, with D possibly matching TRBD1 (5 bases). Per the germline V gene, CDR1 is MNHNY and CDR2 is SVGAGI (reference sequence). The CDR3 contains 11 residues. In nucleotides, the CDR3 is TGTGTCACCGGGTGGGGCAGCGAGCAGTACTTC. This codes for CVTGWGSEQYF.

This clonotype was observed a few times. The rearrangement joins TRBV20-1 to TRBJ1-1; D is unresolved. The CDR3 runs to 12 residues. With 4 bases removed from V and 6 bases from J, the gap between germline ends came to 12 bases. Looked up from germline, CDR1 is DFQATT and CDR2 is SNEGSKA (reference sequence). CDR3 sequence (DNA): TGCAGTGCTACTGAGTACGGGGCTGAAGCTTTCTTT. Translating it yields CSATEYGAEAFF.

This clonotype has at least ten counts. Here the CDR3 reads CASSKASGSNEQFF. As DNA, the CDR3 is TGCGCCAGCAGTAAGGCTAGCGGGAGCAATGAGCAGTTCTTC. The chain couples TRBV10-1 to TRBJ2-1; 10 bases match TRBD2. The trim removed 5 bases at V and 6 bases at J, leaving 4 bases unmatched. The germline CDR1 and CDR2 sequences are WNHNN and SYGVQD (reference sequence). This CDR3 comprises 14 residues.

The rearrangement uses TRBV15 and TRBJ2-1; a weak D match, TRBD1 (5 bases). The CDR3 length is 16 residues. Germline V CDR1 and CDR2: LNHNV, YYDKDF (reference sequence). Deletions cut 0 bases from V and 0 bases from J, with 9 bases between. The CDR3 here is CATSRDWGGSYNEQFF. For the CDR3, the DNA is TGTGCCACCAGCAGAGATTGGGGCGGCTCCTACAATGAGCAGTTCTTC.

The table lists this clonotype with a few counts. The chain uses TRBV7-8 and TRBJ1-6; D is undetermined. This CDR3 comprises 16 residues. CDR1 and CDR2 from the germline V gene are SGHVS and FQNEAQ. V lost 1 base and J lost 0, with 7 bases in between. CDR3 sequence (DNA): TGTGCCAGCAGCTTAGAGCAGAACTCCTATAATTCACCCCTCCACTTT. This gives the protein CASSLEQNSYNSPLHF.

This chain joins TRBV20-1 and TRBJ1-6; D remains ambiguous. There are 13 residues in the CDR3. Germline V gene data show CDR1 as DFQATT and CDR2 as SNEGSKA (reference sequence). The CDR3 region has the DNA TGCAGGAAGGTGACGGTCCCTAATTCACCCCTCCACTTT. Its protein is CRKVTVPNSPLHF.

V and J are TRBV19 and TRBJ2-2; 11 bases match TRBD2. CDR3 length: 17 residues. Germline CDR1 and CDR2: LNHDA and SQIVND (reference sequence). V was clipped by 5 bases and J by 1 base; unmatched bases: 6. Here the CDR3 reads CASSPGLADVNTGELFF. The CDR3 DNA reads TGTGCCAGTAGTCCGGGACTAGCGGATGTGAACACCGGGGAGCTGTTTTTT.

The chain uses TRBV7-2 and TRBJ1-5, with 7 bases lining up with TRBD1. This CDR3 comprises 16 residues. CDR1 is SGHTA, CDR2 FQGNSA, per germline. The V segment lost 1 base and the J segment 2 bases; nucleotides outside the gene matches: 5. CDR3 sequence: CASSLGQGEGNQPQHF. CDR3 sequence (DNA): TGTGCCAGCAGCTTAGGACAGGGAGAAGGCAATCAGCCCCAGCATTTT.

Many counts were recorded for this clonotype. The chain is built from TRBV19 and TRBJ2-1, with D tentatively TRBD2 (6 bases). The CDR3 runs to 15 residues. The germline CDR1 and CDR2 sequences are LNHDA and SQIVND (reference sequence). Deletions cut 0 bases from V and 6 bases from J, with 12 bases between. The CDR3 nucleotides are TGTGCCAGTAGTATAGATCAGGGCGGGACCAATGAGCAGTTCTTC. Encoded protein: CASSIDQGGTNEQFF.

The chain employs TRBV2 and TRBJ2-3, with TRBD2 matching over 9 bases. Germline V gene sequence: CDR1 SNHLY, CDR2 FYNNEI. V shed 9 bases and J 4 bases; nucleotides not matched to a gene: 5. This CDR3 comprises 13 residues. The CDR3 nucleotides are TGTGCCAGGCGGGGGGGCCTGTCAGATACGCAGTATTTT. Protein product: CARRGGLSDTQYF.

Of note for this clonotype: A junction boundary mismatches the germline segment, possibly from a read error. V and J are TRBV9 and TRBJ2-6; perhaps D is TRBD1 or TRBD2 (5 bases each). Germline V gene data show CDR1 as SGDLS and CDR2 as YYNGEE. The CDR3 length is 15 residues. This CDR3 reads CASSLQGAGANVLIF. The DNA for the CDR3 is TGTGCCAGCAGCCTCCAGGGAGCTGGGGCCAACGTCCTGATTTTC.

On this clonotype itself: At one end the junction does not follow the germline gene, possibly because of a read error. The J gene is TRBJ2-7, the V gene TRBV5-1; unclear D gene. The CDR3 runs 15 residues. From germline, CDR1 is SGHRS and CDR2 YFSETQ. The CDR3 sequence is CASSLAGPDLYEQYF. In DNA form, the CDR3 reads TGTGCCAGCAGCTTGGCTGGGCCGGACCTCTACGAGCAGTACTTC.

The V gene is TRBV15, the J gene TRBJ1-5; 12 bases agree with TRBD1. Germline CDR1 reads LNHNV; CDR2 reads YYDKDF (reference sequence). V dropped 3 bases and J dropped 6; count of bases not matched to a gene: 3. The CDR3 length is 15 residues. CDR3 DNA sequence: TGTGCCACCAGCAGGGGGACAGGGGGCCTTCAGCCCCAGCATTTT. It is translated as CATSRGTGGLQPQHF.

This clonotype was seen ten or more times. The rearrangement joins TRBV5-5 to TRBJ2-1; D may be TRBD2 (6 bases). This CDR3 comprises 15 residues. Trimming pared 2 bases from V and 4 bases from J, leaving 13 bases between. CDR1 and CDR2 from the germline V gene are SGHKS and YYEKEE (reference sequence). DNA of the CDR3: TGTGCCAGCAGCTTAATGTGGGGGGTTTACAATGAGCAGTTCTTC. It encodes CASSLMWGVYNEQFF.

This clonotype was counted a single time. The V and J genes are TRBV20-1 and TRBJ2-7, with D possibly matching TRBD2 (5 bases). This CDR3 comprises 13 residues. Trimming left V 5 bases short and J 5 bases short, with 16 bases between. Germline lookup yields CDR1 DFQATT and CDR2 SNEGSKA (reference sequence). The CDR3 reads CSAPTPAGDEQYF. For the CDR3, the DNA is TGCAGTGCTCCGACCCCTGCCGGGGACGAGCAGTACTTC.

This chain joins TRBV2 and TRBJ2-3, with D unresolved. Germline V gives CDR1 SNHLY, CDR2 FYNNEI. The V gene lost 8 bases and the J gene lost 5 bases, with 11 bases spanning the gap. This CDR3 spans 12 amino acids. The CDR3 DNA follows: TGTGCCAGCCTTTTAGCCGGAGATACGCAGTATTTT. As protein: CASLLAGDTQYF.

In its sample, this clonotype was seen a few times. The chain recombines TRBV2 with TRBJ1-6; TRBD1 is a possible D gene (6 bases). With 7 bases removed from V and 0 bases from J, the gap between germline ends came to 13 bases. This CDR3 has 16 residues. Germline V CDR1 and CDR2: SNHLY, FYNNEI. The CDR3 coding sequence is TGTGCCAGCACCAGGGGAGAGAGCTCCTATAATTCACCCCTCCACTTT. Amino acid sequence: CASTRGESSYNSPLHF.

This chain uses TRBV6-2 or TRBV6-3 with TRBJ1-5, with 7 positions matching TRBD1. The junction had 7 bases not matched to a gene; V was cut back by 0 bases and J by 5 bases. The germline V gene encodes CDR1 MNHEY and CDR2 SVGEGT. The CDR3 runs 16 residues. CDR3 in DNA: TGTGCCAGCAGTTACTCGAGTAAGGGGGCGCATCAGCCCCAGCATTTT. Translating gives CASSYSSKGAHQPQHF.

V gene TRBV6-6 combines with J gene TRBJ2-7; a possible D gene is TRBD2 (5 bases). The CDR3 extends over 15 amino acids. Trimming took off 6 bases at V and 2 bases at J, with 17 bases between the two ends. Germline values: CDR1 MNHNY, CDR2 SVGAGI (reference sequence). In DNA form, the CDR3 reads TGTGCCAGCAGGCAGGACTTATCCCCCCCCTACGAGCAGTACTTC. Translated, it gives CASRQDLSPPYEQYF.

A single count supports this clonotype. The chain links TRBV10-3 to TRBJ2-1; D is perhaps TRBD1 or TRBD2 (6 bases each). From germline, CDR1 is ENHRY and CDR2 SYGVKD. Trimming shortened V by 8 bases and J by 6 bases, and 11 bases separated the two germline ends. CDR3 size: 12 residues. Written as DNA, the CDR3 is TGTGCCATCGGTGGAGGGGGCAATGAGCAGTTCTTC. Protein product: CAIGGGGNEQFF.

This clonotype was counted only a few times. This chain joins TRBV15 and TRBJ2-7, with 9 bases fitting TRBD2. This CDR3 has 14 residues. V lost 6 bases, J lost 1 base, and 4 bases stayed unmatched. Germline V gene data show CDR1 as LNHNV and CDR2 as YYDKDF (reference sequence). The CDR3 spells CATREAGGSYEQYF. The CDR3 DNA is TGTGCCACCAGGGAAGCGGGGGGTTCCTACGAGCAGTACTTC.